This entry describes one TCR beta chain. Authors' methods: Amplification from reference gene primers served as the basis for estimated nucleated cell counts. Here immunoSEQ multiplex PCR was the method, and the copy in TCRdb shows in-frame clones only, minus some. The V and J calls and clone size are taken from that table; D and trimming were inferred from the DNA. The table records about 300,000 clones, 85% to 90% of them present only once. The data originate from a study of blood T cell repertoires in COVID-19. The wider study: The analysed material was cDNA or gDNA that came from T cells, B-cell-depleted T cells, or PBMCs.

Enrollees, about 18 to 89 years old, lived in some 24 US areas. Participants' reported clinical history set cohort assignment. The CDR3 is 14 residues long. The gene calls are TRBV21-1 and TRBJ2-7; the table's TRBD2 call for D was not verified on the DNA. TRBV21-1 is a known pseudogene. The TCR sequence derives from a woman aged 18-35 years who had recovered from COVID-19. Sequenced sample: PBMCs or T cells enriched from blood (not recorded which). The chain's CDR3 is CASRSHLAEYEQYF. Here the CDR3 DNA reads TGTGCCAGCAGATCACACCTAGCGGAGTACGAGCAGTACTTC.